This record covers a single T cell receptor (beta chain). What it binds is not known. This specimen belongs to a study of T cell responses to AZD1222 COVID-19 vaccine. TCRdb keeps only in-frame clones here, not all; method: immunoSEQ multiplex PCR. The sample carries about 100,000 clones, more than 75% recorded once. The V end lost 4 bases, the J end lost 6 bases, and 12 bases lay between the germline ends. Per the germline V gene, CDR1 is KGHDR and CDR2 is SFDVKD. The CDR3 is 13 residues long. Study-wide findings and caveats: Among AZD1222 vaccinees, only five or six were seropositive at baseline. Across the whole spike, CD4 TCRs peaked at regions 160-218 and 743-854.

The chain is built from TRBV24-1 and TRBJ2-7; D uncertain. The source material was peripheral blood, sampled 28 days after the second dose of the MenACWY control vaccine. The TCR comes from an adult who received the MenACWY meningococcal vaccine as a control. CDR3 nucleotide sequence: TGTGCCACCAGTGACAGGTCCGGTCGCGAGCAGTACTTC. It encodes CATSDRSGREQYF.